Below are 18 T cell receptor beta chains sequenced from a single sample in a study of identical twins (dated by TCRdb to 2016 to 2017). Library generation was performed with 5' RACE. Reads for this sample came from an Illumina HiSeq 2000. TCRdb reprocessed the public reads (quality trimming at Q25 with fastp, clone calling with MiXCR) and kept in-frame beta chains. Here each entry gathers all rows of one CDR3 protein and keeps the most common genes and DNA. For this sample the table gives about 730,000 distinct CDR3 sequences, of which 21% were detected only once. The ten biggest clones cover about 4.5% of the sample. The sample also formed part of further work on T cells expressing NK-cell markers.

The sequenced sample consisted of PBMCs. Receptor source: a woman aged 18-35 years in good health.

This clonotype was picked up a small number of times. This CDR3 is CASSPIPTGELFF. CDR3 coding DNA: TGTGCCAGCAGCCCGATACCCACCGGGGAGCTGTTTTTT. The rearrangement joins TRBV12-3 or TRBV12-4 to TRBJ2-2; D is undetermined. V was clipped by 6 bases and J by 4 bases, with 9 bases between them. The CDR3 sequence is 13 residues long.

This clonotype was counted between two and nine times. V gene TRBV6-5 combines with J gene TRBJ1-4; no clear D gene. Germline V lookup: CDR1 MNHEY, CDR2 SVGAGI. This CDR3 region has 14 residues. V lost 4 bases and J 0 bases, leaving 6 bases between the germline ends. CDR3 protein: CASSFEATNEKLFF. The CDR3, as DNA: TGTGCCAGCAGTTTCGAGGCAACTAATGAAAAACTGTTTTTT.

At least ten counts were recorded for this clonotype. CDR3 coding DNA: TGTGCCACCAGTGACCCGACTAGCGGGAACGAGCAGTACTTC. Residues: CATSDPTSGNEQYF. The chain uses TRBV24-1 and TRBJ2-7, with 11 bases fitting TRBD2. The CDR3 consists of 14 residues. Germline assignment: CDR1 KGHDR and CDR2 SFDVKD. V was pared by 4 bases and J by 5 bases, with 3 bases of the junction left unmatched.

Remarks on this clonotype: Germline is not matched at one junction end, which may reflect a read error. This chain connects TRBV11-1 to TRBJ2-7, with no clear D. Germline CDR1 SGHAT, CDR2 FQDESV (reference sequence). The CDR3 extends over 15 amino acids. CDR3 DNA sequence: TGTGCCAGCAACTTATTCCCTACGGCCTCCTACGAGCAGTACTTC. It codes for CASNLFPTASYEQYF.

The chain links TRBV12-3 or TRBV12-4 to TRBJ2-7; the match to TRBD1 covers 8 bases. Trimming took 2 bases from V and 3 from J; bases not matched to a gene: 6. The CDR3 loop spans 15 amino acids. The DNA for the CDR3 is TGTGCCAGCAGTTTAAGGGCAGGGGGCAACTACGAGCAGTACTTC. Protein sequence: CASSLRAGGNYEQYF.

The chain's CDR3 is CATMGQGGDAFF. The CDR3 DNA reads as TGTGCCACCATGGGACAGGGAGGGGATGCTTTCTTT. This rearrangement joins TRBV6-2 or TRBV6-3 to TRBJ1-1, with 9 nucleotides matching TRBD1. The CDR3 covers 12 residues. V shed 10 bases, J shed 11 bases, and the junction held 11 bases outside the gene matches. Germline V CDR1 and CDR2: MNHEY, SVGEGT.

Only a few counts were recorded for this clonotype. The chain links TRBV25-1 to TRBJ2-7; D is uncertain. With 4 bases removed from V and 3 bases from J, the gap between germline ends came to 10 bases. The CDR3 runs to 13 residues. CDR1 is MGHDK and CDR2 is SYGVNS in the germline V gene. The CDR3 region has the DNA TGTGCCAGCAGTGTCGCGGAGAACTACGAGCAGTACTTC. Its translation: CASSVAENYEQYF.

V usage is TRBV20-1 and J usage is TRBJ2-7; the match to TRBD2 covers 8 bases. After removal of 5 bases from V and 5 bases from J, the junction contained 11 bases not matched to a gene. The CDR3 has 14 residues. CDR1 and CDR2 from the germline V gene are DFQATT and SNEGSKA (reference sequence). The CDR3 nucleotides are TGCAGTGCTCACCGGGGGGGGCCAAAAGACGAGCAGTACTTC. The encoded protein is CSAHRGGPKDEQYF.

This clonotype was recorded a few times. The chain has TRBV5-1 and TRBJ2-7; 9 bases map to TRBD1. This CDR3 comprises 13 residues. Germline CDR1 reads SGHRS; CDR2 reads YFSETQ. V was clipped by 6 bases and J by 4 bases; unmatched bases: 5. The CDR3 sequence: CASKKGQGYEQYF. The CDR3 bases are TGCGCCAGCAAGAAGGGACAGGGATACGAGCAGTACTTC.

This clonotype showed up just a few times. The CDR3 loop is CASSVGGVRRETQYF. CDR3 nucleotides: TGTGCCAGCAGCGTAGGAGGGGTCAGGAGGGAGACCCAGTACTTC. The rearrangement joins TRBV9 to TRBJ2-5; D tentatively fits TRBD1 or TRBD2 (5 bases each). Germline V gene lookup returns CDR1 SGDLS and CDR2 YYNGEE. Trimming cost V 0 bases and J 5 bases, with 14 bases left between them. CDR3 length: 15 residues.

The chain couples TRBV5-1 to TRBJ2-1; the match to TRBD1 covers 8 bases. The CDR3 consists of 16 residues. The V segment lost 2 bases and the J segment 4 bases; nucleotides outside the gene matches: 8. Per the germline V gene, CDR1 is SGHRS and CDR2 is YFSETQ. The CDR3 DNA reads as TGCGCCAGCAGCTTACCGGGACAGGCGATGTACAATGAGCAGTTCTTC. It is translated as CASSLPGQAMYNEQFF.

The chain carries TRBV10-2 and TRBJ2-1, with 7 bases lining up with TRBD2. The V and J ends lost 8 bases and 2 bases, in that order; junction bases with no gene match: 3. The CDR3 extends over 13 amino acids. CDR1 and CDR2 (germline): WSHSY, SAAADI. The DNA of the CDR3 is TGCGCCAGCGGGCTAGCGGCCTACAATGAGCAGTTCTTC. It specifies CASGLAAYNEQFF.

The rearrangement joins TRBV5-5 to TRBJ2-1; 7 bases line up with TRBD2. Trimming removed 5 bases from V and 5 bases from J; junction bases left unmatched: 13. CDR1 and CDR2 from the germline V gene are SGHKS and YYEKEE (reference sequence). This CDR3 spans 16 amino acids. The CDR3 nucleotides are TGTGCCAGCAGACATGCGCGTGGGGGGGACCACAATGAGCAGTTCTTC. Its translation: CASRHARGGDHNEQFF. The complete variable domain, with remaining parts taken from reference TRBV5-5 and TRBJ2-1, reads DAGVTQSPTHLIKTRGQQVTLRCSPISGHKSVSWYQQVLGQGPQFIFQYYEKEERGRGNFPDRFSARQFPNYSSELNVNALLLGDSALYLCASRHARGGDHNEQFFGPGTRLTVL.

This clonotype has only a few counts. The gene calls are TRBV10-3 and TRBJ2-5; no clear D gene. The CDR3 totals 13 residues. Germline V CDR1 and CDR2: ENHRY, SYGVKD. V was pared by 3 bases and J by 3 bases, with 8 bases between. The CDR3 coding sequence is TGTGCCATCAGTGAAGTGGGGAAAGAGACCCAGTACTTC. It translates to CAISEVGKETQYF.

This clonotype was detected a few times. The chain employs TRBV5-4 and TRBJ2-7, with TRBD2 matching 7 bases. This CDR3 spans 15 amino acids. From germline, CDR1 is SGHNT and CDR2 YYREEE (reference sequence). The V gene end was trimmed by 4 bases and the J gene end by 4 bases; junction bases not matched to a gene: 11. The CDR3: CASSNQLAEPYEQYF. Written as DNA, the CDR3 is TGTGCCAGCAGCAATCAGCTAGCGGAACCTTACGAGCAGTACTTC.

This chain uses TRBV14 with TRBJ1-1; possibly TRBD1 for D (5 bases). V was clipped by 0 bases and J by 4 bases, with 15 bases between them. This CDR3 is 16 amino acids long. CDR1 and CDR2 from the germline V gene are SGHDN and FVKESK. In DNA, the CDR3 is TGTGCCAGCAGCCAAGATAGGGCAGGGTACGTCACTGAAGCTTTCTTT. Translated: CASSQDRAGYVTEAFF. The whole variable domain, remainder taken from reference TRBV14 and TRBJ1-1, is EAGVTQFPSHSVIEKGQTVTLRCDPISGHDNLYWYRRVMGKEIKFLLHFVKESKQDESGMPNNRFLAERTGGTYSTLKVQPAELEDSGVYFCASSQDRAGYVTEAFFGQGTRLTVV.

The table lists this clonotype with a count of one. J is TRBJ2-5 and V is TRBV5-5, with TRBD1 matching 8 bases. The CDR3 is 12 residues long. With V trimmed by 3 bases and J by 7 bases, 2 bases remained unmatched. Germline values: CDR1 SGHKS, CDR2 YYEKEE (reference sequence). DNA for the CDR3: TGTGCCAGCAGCTCCGGACAGGGGACCCAGTACTTC. It yields the protein CASSSGQGTQYF.

This clonotype turned up a few times. The chain couples TRBV11-2 to TRBJ2-7; D could derive from TRBD1 or TRBD2 (5 bases each). Germline CDR1 and CDR2: SGHAT and FQNNGV. The CDR3 has 14 amino acids. V was cut by 4 bases and J by 0 bases, with 10 bases left in between. The CDR3 DNA follows: TGTGCCAGCAGCTGGGGACCGAACTCCTACGAGCAGTACTTC. Translating gives CASSWGPNSYEQYF.